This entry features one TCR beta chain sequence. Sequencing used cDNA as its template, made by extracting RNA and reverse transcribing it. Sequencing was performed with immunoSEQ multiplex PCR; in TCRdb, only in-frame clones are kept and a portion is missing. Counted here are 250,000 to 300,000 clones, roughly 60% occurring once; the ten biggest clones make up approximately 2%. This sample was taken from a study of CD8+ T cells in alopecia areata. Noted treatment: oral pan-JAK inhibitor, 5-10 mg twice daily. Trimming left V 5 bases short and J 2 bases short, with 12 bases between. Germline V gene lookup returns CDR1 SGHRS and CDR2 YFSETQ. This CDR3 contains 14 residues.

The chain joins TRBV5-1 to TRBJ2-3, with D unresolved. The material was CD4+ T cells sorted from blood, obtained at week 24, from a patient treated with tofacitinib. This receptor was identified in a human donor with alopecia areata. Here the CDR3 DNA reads TGCGCCAGCAGGAGAGTTCAATCCACAGATACGCAGTATTTT. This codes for CASRRVQSTDTQYF.